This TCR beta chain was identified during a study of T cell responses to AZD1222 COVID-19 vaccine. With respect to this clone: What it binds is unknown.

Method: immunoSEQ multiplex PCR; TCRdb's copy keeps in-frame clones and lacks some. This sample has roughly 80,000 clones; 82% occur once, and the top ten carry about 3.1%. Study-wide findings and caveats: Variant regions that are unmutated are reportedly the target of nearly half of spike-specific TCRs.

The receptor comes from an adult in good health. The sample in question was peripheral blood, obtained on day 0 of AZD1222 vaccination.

This chain's CDR3 is CASSEAPGLAETQYF. The CDR3 bases are TGTGCCAGCAGTGAAGCTCCGGGACTAGCGGAGACCCAGTACTTC. The gene calls are TRBV2 and TRBJ2-5, with TRBD2 matching over 10 bases. This CDR3 has 15 residues. The V segment lost 0 bases and the J segment 5 bases; nucleotides outside the gene matches: 3. Germline values: CDR1 SNHLY, CDR2 FYNNEI.